This TCR beta chain was documented in a study of cytomegalovirus exposure and HLA in healthy donors. Regarding the study as a whole: A later analysis, which compared TCR beta chains of equal frequency, found the HLA-associated ones more clonally expanded. Testing in vitro showed a few CMV-associated chains specific for CMV antigens. Most TCRs appeared rarely, but some public TCRs recurred in many donors. Later on, a genetic analysis was performed. It linked a missense variant in DCLRE1C with V- and J-gene trimming of TCR beta.

Regarding this clone: Its antigen is as yet unknown.

60 Vbeta and 13 Jbeta primers were used in PCR. Some clones are missing from TCRdb's copy, which holds only in-frame ones; the method was immunoSEQ multiplex PCR. This sample has about 140,000 clones; about four fifths occur once, and the top ten carry 2% to 2.5%. Germline loops: CDR1 SNHLY, CDR2 FYNNEI. The junction had 3 bases not matched to a gene; V was cut back by 5 bases and J by 3 bases. This CDR3 has 13 amino acids. The V and J genes are TRBV2 and TRBJ2-5, with 7 positions matching TRBD1. This receptor was obtained from a man aged 25-45 years in good health and CMV-seronegative. Sequencing was done on a sample of PBMCs. The CDR3 nucleotides read TGTGCCAGCAGTCGGGACAGAGAAGAGACCCAGTACTTC. It encodes CASSRDREETQYF.